This TCR beta chain was captured in a study of identical twins. The germline V gene has CDR1 SEHNR and CDR2 FQNEAQ (reference sequence). This CDR3 is built from 16 residues. After removal of 5 bases from V and 5 bases from J, the junction contained 7 bases not matched to a gene. TCRdb reanalysed the 5' RACE reads using MiXCR and keeps one entry per CDR3 protein. This sample has 250,000 to 300,000 distinct CDR3 sequences; around 8.8% occur once, and the top ten carry 2.5% to 3.5%. The same data also contributed to another study, on yellow fever vaccine responses in identical twins.

This TCR derives from a woman under 30 in good health. The sequenced sample consisted of CD8+ T cells sorted from blood. This chain uses TRBV7-9 with TRBJ2-3, with TRBD2 matching 13 bases. The CDR3, as DNA: TGTGCCAGCAGCCAAGGGACTAGCGGGATAGGAGATACGCAGTATTTT. Its protein is CASSQGTSGIGDTQYF.